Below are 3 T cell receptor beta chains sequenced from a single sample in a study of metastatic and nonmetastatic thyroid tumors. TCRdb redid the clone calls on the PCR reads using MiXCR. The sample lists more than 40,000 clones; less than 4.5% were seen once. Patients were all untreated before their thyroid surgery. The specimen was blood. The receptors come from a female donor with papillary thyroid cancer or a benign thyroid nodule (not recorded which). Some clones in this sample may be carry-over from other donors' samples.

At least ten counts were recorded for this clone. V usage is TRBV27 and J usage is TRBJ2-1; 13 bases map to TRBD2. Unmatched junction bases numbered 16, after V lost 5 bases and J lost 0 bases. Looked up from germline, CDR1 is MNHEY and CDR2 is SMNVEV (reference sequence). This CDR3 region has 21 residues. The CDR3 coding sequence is TGTGCCAGCAGTGGAACGACCGGGACTAGCGGGAAGAAAACCTCCTACAATGAGCAGTTCTTC. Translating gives CASSGTTGTSGKKTSYNEQFF.

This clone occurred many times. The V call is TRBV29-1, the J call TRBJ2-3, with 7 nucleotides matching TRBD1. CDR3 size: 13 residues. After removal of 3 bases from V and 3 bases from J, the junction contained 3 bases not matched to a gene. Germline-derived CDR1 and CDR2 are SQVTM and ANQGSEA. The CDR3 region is CSVDRQGTDTQYF. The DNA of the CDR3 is TGCAGCGTTGACCGACAGGGAACAGATACGCAGTATTTT.

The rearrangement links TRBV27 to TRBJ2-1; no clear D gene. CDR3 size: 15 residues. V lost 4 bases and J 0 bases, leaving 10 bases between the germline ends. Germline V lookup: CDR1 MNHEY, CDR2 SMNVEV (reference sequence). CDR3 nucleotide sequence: TGTGCCAGCAGTTCCCTTACGACCTCCTACAATGAGCAGTTCTTC. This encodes CASSSLTTSYNEQFF.